Following are 21 T cell receptor beta chains from one sample sequenced in a study of T-cell memory formation after mild COVID-19. TCRdb reprocessed the 5' RACE reads via MiXCR and lists one record per CDR3 protein. The table lists around 420,000 distinct CDR3 sequences, approximately 24% of them singletons, with around 8.7% in the top ten. Sequencing was done on a sample of PBMCs or a T cell subset sorted from them (not recorded which). Source of these receptors: an adult woman who had mild COVID-19 (a few samples of this study predate the infection). Cell type and time point are not known.

This clonotype was counted only a few times. The gene calls are TRBV5-1 and TRBJ2-3; 7 bases align to TRBD1. CDR3 length equals 15 residues. The junction had 7 bases not matched to a gene; V was cut back by 5 bases and J by 1 base. The germline V gene encodes CDR1 SGHRS and CDR2 YFSETQ. CDR3 amino acids: CASSLRDSRTDTQYF. The DNA for the CDR3 is TGCGCCAGCAGTTTACGGGACAGCCGCACAGATACGCAGTATTTT.

A few counts support this clonotype. This rearrangement joins TRBV20-1 to TRBJ2-2; TRBD1 agrees at 9 bases. There are 13 residues in the CDR3. J was trimmed by 5 bases and V by 4 bases; bases with no gene match: 2. CDR1 is DFQATT, CDR2 SNEGSKA, per germline (reference sequence). The CDR3 DNA reads TGCAGTGCTACCGGGACAGGGACCGGGGAGCTGTTTTTT. Translation gives CSATGTGTGELFF.

This clonotype was counted only a few times. The V gene is TRBV5-1, the J gene TRBJ2-1; the D call may be TRBD1 or TRBD2 (5 bases each). Trimming took off 0 bases at V and 6 bases at J, with 16 bases between the two ends. The CDR3 spans 16 residues. The V gene's germline CDR1 is SGHRS and CDR2 YFSETQ. CDR3 nucleotide sequence: TGCGCCAGCAGCTTGGGGGGGTACGTTAGCCTCAATGAGCAGTTCTTC. It encodes CASSLGGYVSLNEQFF. Based on the CDR3 plus reference TRBV5-1 and TRBJ2-1, the full variable domain is KAGVTQTPRYLIKTRGQQVTLSCSPISGHRSVSWYQQTPGQGLQFLFEYFSETQRNKGNFPGRFSGRQFSNSRSEMNVSTLELGDSALYLCASSLGGYVSLNEQFFGPGTRLTVL.

This clonotype was counted between two and nine times. The chain couples TRBV9 to TRBJ2-7; TRBD2 is a possible D gene (5 bases). The CDR3 covers 15 residues. Trimming cost V 0 bases and J 3 bases, with 13 bases left between them. CDR1 is SGDLS and CDR2 is YYNGEE in the germline V gene. The CDR3 region is CASSVGGIASYEQYF. The CDR3 DNA reads TGTGCCAGCAGCGTAGGGGGAATAGCGAGCTACGAGCAGTACTTC. The variable domain in full, completed from reference TRBV9 and TRBJ2-7, reads DSGVTQTPKHLITATGQRVTLRCSPRSGDLSVYWYQQSLDQGLQFLIQYYNGEERAKGNILERFSAQQFPDLHSELNLSSLELGDSALYFCASSVGGIASYEQYFGPGTRLTVT.

This clonotype was recorded a few times. V gene TRBV27 combines with J gene TRBJ2-7; 8 nucleotides agree with TRBD1. The CDR3 is 13 residues long. Losses at the gene ends were 5 bases for V and 3 bases for J; bases not matched to a gene: 3. Per the germline V gene, CDR1 is MNHEY and CDR2 is SMNVEV (reference sequence). CDR3 loop: CASSRQGYYEQYF. CDR3 bases: TGTGCCAGCAGTCGACAGGGGTACTACGAGCAGTACTTC.

The chain employs TRBV5-5 and TRBJ2-7; 8 positions match TRBD2. V shed 4 bases and J 2 bases; nucleotides not matched to a gene: 8. The CDR3 totals 15 residues. CDR1 SGHKS and CDR2 YYEKEE come from the germline V gene (reference sequence). CDR3 protein: CASSEPGLVAYEQYF. The CDR3 nucleotides read TGTGCCAGCAGCGAACCGGGACTAGTCGCCTACGAGCAGTACTTC. Combining the CDR3 with reference TRBV5-5 and TRBJ2-7 gives the whole variable domain DAGVTQSPTHLIKTRGQQVTLRCSPISGHKSVSWYQQVLGQGPQFIFQYYEKEERGRGNFPDRFSARQFPNYSSELNVNALLLGDSALYLCASSEPGLVAYEQYFGPGTRLTVT.

The chain combines TRBV12-3 or TRBV12-4 with TRBJ2-3; 11 nucleotides match TRBD2. V lost 5 bases and J lost 3; bases outside the gene matches: 7. This CDR3 is built from 16 residues. CDR3 sequence reads: CASSHPTSGITDTQYF. CDR3 bases: TGTGCCAGCAGTCACCCGACTAGCGGGATAACAGATACGCAGTATTTT.

V gene TRBV7-6 combines with J gene TRBJ1-3; D is perhaps TRBD1 (5 bases). Trimming took off 3 bases at V and 1 base at J, with 10 bases between the two ends. In germline, CDR1 is SGHVS, CDR2 FNYEAQ. The CDR3 totals 15 residues. This CDR3 reads CASSFAGTSGNTIYF. The CDR3 DNA sequence: TGTGCCAGCAGCTTTGCCGGGACGTCTGGAAACACCATATATTTT.

This clonotype appeared a few times. V is TRBV7-2 and J is TRBJ2-3; D not certain. Germline V gene data show CDR1 as SGHTA and CDR2 as FQGNSA. The CDR3 contains 14 residues. V was cut by 4 bases and J by 14 bases, with 22 bases left in between. DNA of the CDR3: TGTGCCAGCAGCTCGATGAGTTCGACGACGGTTCCGTATTTT. Residues: CASSSMSSTTVPYF.

The rearrangement uses TRBV3-1 and TRBJ2-7; D is perhaps TRBD1 or TRBD2 (5 bases each). Germline V lookup: CDR1 LGHDT, CDR2 YNNKEL (reference sequence). The CDR3 contains 15 residues. V lost 0 bases to trimming and J lost 6 bases, with 15 bases between them. This CDR3 is CASSQETRGYTEQYF. The DNA of the CDR3 is TGTGCCAGCAGCCAAGAGACACGGGGCTATACCGAGCAGTACTTC.

The rearrangement joins TRBV7-9 to TRBJ2-1; 9 nucleotides match TRBD1. The CDR3 spans 17 residues. Germline V gives CDR1 SEHNR, CDR2 FQNEAQ (reference sequence). J lost 2 bases, V lost 1 base, and 6 bases had no gene match. CDR3 bases: TGTGCCAGCAGCTTAGGTTTCCGGGACAGGGCCTACAATGAGCAGTTCTTC. Amino acid sequence: CASSLGFRDRAYNEQFF.

This clonotype has only a few counts. This chain's CDR3 is CASSLRRELANEQFF. The DNA for the CDR3 is TGTGCCAGCAGTTTAAGGCGGGAGTTGGCCAATGAGCAGTTCTTC. V usage is TRBV27 and J usage is TRBJ2-1; 7 bases are a match to TRBD2. Germline V gene data show CDR1 as MNHEY and CDR2 as SMNVEV (reference sequence). The V gene end was trimmed by 2 bases and the J gene end by 6 bases; junction bases not matched to a gene: 7. The CDR3 is made up of 15 amino acids.

This clonotype has just one count. The genes are TRBV20-1 and TRBJ1-4; D not certain. Germline values: CDR1 DFQATT, CDR2 SNEGSKA (reference sequence). Trimming left V 6 bases short and J 0 bases short, with 8 bases between. CDR3 length equals 13 residues. The CDR3 coding sequence is TGCAGTGCCGTTGTCGCAACTAATGAAAAACTGTTTTTT. This encodes CSAVVATNEKLFF.

This chain connects TRBV2 to TRBJ2-7, with 10 bases fitting TRBD1. Per germline, CDR1 SNHLY and CDR2 FYNNEI. The ends lost 6 bases at V and 6 bases at J; junction bases unmatched: 11. The CDR3 length is 15 residues. In DNA, the CDR3 is TGTGCCAGCAGCCCCGACAGGGGGCGACCCCGCGAGCAGTACTTC. This encodes CASSPDRGRPREQYF.

In this sample, this clonotype turned up a few times. This rearrangement joins TRBV6-1 to TRBJ1-1; D remains ambiguous. CDR3 length equals 13 residues. Germline CDR1 and CDR2: MNHNS and SASEGT. The V gene lost 4 bases and the J gene lost 0 bases, with 6 bases spanning the gap. DNA of the CDR3: TGTGCCAGCAGTGTTGGCATGAACACTGAAGCTTTCTTT. This codes for CASSVGMNTEAFF.

Many counts were recorded for this clonotype. The junction does not match germline at one end; this may be a read error. The chain is built from TRBV12-3 or TRBV12-4 and TRBJ2-7; D unresolved. This CDR3 spans 14 amino acids. The CDR3 DNA reads as TGTGCCAGCAGGGAAGCGAGCAGCTCCTTCGAGCAGTACTTC. Protein product: CASREASSSFEQYF.

The chain recombines TRBV20-1 with TRBJ1-2; D gene unclear. The germline CDR1 and CDR2 sequences are DFQATT and SNEGSKA (reference sequence). The CDR3 runs to 12 residues. V was pared by 5 bases and J by 4 bases, with 11 bases between. DNA for the CDR3: TGCAGTGCTTATGAACTTGGCTATGGCTACACCTTC. Translation gives CSAYELGYGYTF.

The rearrangement uses TRBV7-9 and TRBJ2-2, with a tentative D call TRBD1 (5 bases). Germline CDR1 is SEHNR and CDR2 is FQNEAQ (reference sequence). The CDR3 covers 15 residues. Trimming pared 1 base from V and 5 bases from J, leaving 11 bases between. CDR3 nucleotides: TGTGCCAGCAGCTTAGAAGGGGCCGTGACCGGGGAGCTGTTTTTT. This encodes CASSLEGAVTGELFF. Using reference TRBV7-9 and TRBJ2-2 for the parts outside the CDR3, the full variable domain is DTGVSQNPRHKITKRGQNVTFRCDPISEHNRLYWYRQTLGQGPEFLTYFQNEAQLEKSRLLSDRFSAERPKGSFSTLEIQRTEQGDSAMYLCASSLEGAVTGELFFGEGSRLTVL.

This clonotype occurred a few times. This chain connects TRBV5-1 to TRBJ2-7; no clear D gene. The germline V gene has CDR1 SGHRS and CDR2 YFSETQ. Trimming removed 0 bases at V and 3 bases at J, with 7 bases between. This CDR3 is built from 13 residues. This CDR3 is CASSLDRLYEQYF. DNA of the CDR3: TGCGCCAGCAGCTTGGACAGACTCTACGAGCAGTACTTC.

V is TRBV29-1 and J is TRBJ2-5; D ambiguous. The CDR3 loop spans 10 amino acids. Trimming stripped 7 bases from V and 5 bases from J, with 8 bases between. The germline V gene encodes CDR1 SQVTM and CDR2 ANQGSEA. The CDR3 nucleotides read TGCAGCGCAGATTGGGAGACCCAGTACTTC. Its translation is CSADWETQYF.

V usage is TRBV20-1 and J usage is TRBJ1-1; unclear D gene. V lost 6 bases and J lost 0, with 17 bases in between. Germline CDR1 and CDR2: DFQATT and SNEGSKA (reference sequence). The CDR3 runs 15 residues. The DNA of the CDR3 is TGCAGTGCCCCATCGGCGGCCCGAATGAACACTGAAGCTTTCTTT. Its translation is CSAPSAARMNTEAFF.